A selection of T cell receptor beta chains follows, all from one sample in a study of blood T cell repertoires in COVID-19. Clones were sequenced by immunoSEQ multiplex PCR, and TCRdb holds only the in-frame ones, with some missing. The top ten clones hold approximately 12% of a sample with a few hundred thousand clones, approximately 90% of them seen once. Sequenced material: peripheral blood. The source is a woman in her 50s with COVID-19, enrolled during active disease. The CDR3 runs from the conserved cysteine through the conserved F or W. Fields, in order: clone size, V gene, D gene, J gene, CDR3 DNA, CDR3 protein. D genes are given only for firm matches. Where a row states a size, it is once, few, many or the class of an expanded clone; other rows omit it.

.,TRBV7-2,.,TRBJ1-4,TGTGCCAGCAGCTTGGAACAGGATGAAAAACTGTTTTTT,CASSLEQDEKLFF
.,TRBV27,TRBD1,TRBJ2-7,TGTGCCAGCAGCACCGGACAGGGGAACTCCTACGAGCAGTACTTC,CASSTGQGNSYEQYF
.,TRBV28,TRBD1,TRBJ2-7,TGTGCCAGCAGTGTCCCCGGGACAGGGGACGAGCAGTACTTC,CASSVPGTGDEQYF
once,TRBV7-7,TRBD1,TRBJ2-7,TGTGCCAGCAGCCACGGGACAGCCCCCTACGAGCAGTACTTC,CASSHGTAPYEQYF
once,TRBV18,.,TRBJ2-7,TGTGCCAGCTCACCACCCGACATCTACTACGAGCAGTACTTC,CASSPPDIYYEQYF
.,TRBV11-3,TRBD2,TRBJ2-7,TGTGCCAGCAGCTTAGAAAGCGGGGGGGCCTACGAGCAGTACTTC,CASSLESGGAYEQYF
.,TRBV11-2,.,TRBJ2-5,TGTGCCAGCAGCTTGGAGCCCCAAGAGACCCAGTACTTC,CASSLEPQETQYF
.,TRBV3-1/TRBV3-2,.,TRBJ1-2,TGTGCCAGCAGCCAAGATCGGACAACGCCCTATGGCTACACCTTC,CASSQDRTTPYGYTF
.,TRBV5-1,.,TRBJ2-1,TGCGCCAGCAGTTGGGGGGGCGCCTCCAATGAGCAGTTCTTC,CASSWGGASNEQFF
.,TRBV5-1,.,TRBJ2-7,TGCGCCAGCGGGGGGGACATCGCCGAGCAGTACTTC,CASGGDIAEQYF
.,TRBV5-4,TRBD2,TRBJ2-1,TGTGCCAGCAGCTTGCTAGCGGGGGATGAGCAGTTCTTC,CASSLLAGDEQFF
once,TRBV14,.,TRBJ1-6,TGTGCCAGCAGCCAAGGCCAATTCCAGAATTCACCCCTCCACTTT,CASSQGQFQNSPLHF
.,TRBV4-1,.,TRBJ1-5,TGCGCCAGCAGCCAAGAGGACCGGGGTCAGCCCCAGCATTTT,CASSQEDRGQPQHF
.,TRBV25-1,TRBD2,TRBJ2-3,TGTGCCAGCAGTGAATTGGTAGGAACTAGCGGGGACACAGATACGCAGTATTTT,CASSELVGTSGDTDTQYF
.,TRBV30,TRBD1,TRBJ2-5,TGTGCCTGGAGTACAGGGGGGCCAGAGACCCAGTACTTC,CAWSTGGPETQYF
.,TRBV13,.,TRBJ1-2,TGTGCCAGCAGCGCTGGCAGGGCTCCTGGCTACACCTTC,CASSAGRAPGYTF
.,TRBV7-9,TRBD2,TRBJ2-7,TGTGCCAGCAGGCCCACTAGCGGAGCCTCCTACGAGCAGTACTTC,CASRPTSGASYEQYF
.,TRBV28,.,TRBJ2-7,TGTGCCAGCAGTCCTCTAAACGAGCAGTACTTC,CASSPLNEQYF
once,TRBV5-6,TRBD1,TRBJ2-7,TGTGCCAGCAGCTTGGTTACAGGGGCGTACGAGCAGTACTTC,CASSLVTGAYEQYF
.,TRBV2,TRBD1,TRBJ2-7,TGTGCAACCGGGACAGGGGACACCTACGAGCAGTACTTC,CATGTGDTYEQYF
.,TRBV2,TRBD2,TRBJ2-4,TGTGCCAGCAGTGGGACTAGCGGGGGGGCTATTCAGTACTTC,CASSGTSGGAIQYF
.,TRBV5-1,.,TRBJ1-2,TGCGCCAGCAGTCCGACAGGCGACCAGTATGGCTACACCTTC,CASSPTGDQYGYTF
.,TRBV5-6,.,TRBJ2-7,TGTGCCAGCAGCTCCGAGCGGGTCCCACTCTACTACGAGCAGTACTTC,CASSSERVPLYYEQYF
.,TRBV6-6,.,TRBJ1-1,TGTGCCAGCAGTTTTTTCGGGGGGACTAACACTGAAGCTTTCTTT,CASSFFGGTNTEAFF
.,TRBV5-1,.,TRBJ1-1,TGCGCCAGCAGCTTGAGCAGGTTTGATGGCACTGAAGCTTTCTTT,CASSLSRFDGTEAFF
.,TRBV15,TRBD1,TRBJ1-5,TGTGCCACCAGCAGCCCGGACAGGGCGGCCGGAGCCCAGCATTTT,CATSSPDRAAGAQHF
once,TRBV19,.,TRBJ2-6,TGTGCCAGTAGTCCCCCGTCCTCTGGGGCCAACGTCCTGACTTTC,CASSPPSSGANVLTF
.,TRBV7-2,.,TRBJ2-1,TGTGCCAGCAGCCCTACCGGGGGTTCCTACAATGAGCAGTTCTTC,CASSPTGGSYNEQFF
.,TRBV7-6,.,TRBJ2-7,TGTGCCAGCAGCTTACGGGCGGGGACCACCTACGAGCAGTACTTC,CASSLRAGTTYEQYF
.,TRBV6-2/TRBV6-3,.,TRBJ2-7,TGTGCCAGCAGACCTACCGGGACTTCGACCTACGAGCAGTACTTC,CASRPTGTSTYEQYF
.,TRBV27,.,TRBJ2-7,TGTGCCAGCAGTGCCTGGAGAGCGAAGGCCTACGAGCAGTACTTC,CASSAWRAKAYEQYF
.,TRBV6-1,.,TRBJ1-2,TGTGCCAGCACCCCATGGGGAGCTAACTATGGCTACACCTTC,CASTPWGANYGYTF
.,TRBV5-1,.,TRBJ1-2,TGCGCCAGCAGCTTGGGCAGGGGTGATGGCTACACCTTC,CASSLGRGDGYTF
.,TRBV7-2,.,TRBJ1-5,TGTGCCAGCAGCCGTCAGCGAAATCAGCCCCAGCATTTT,CASSRQRNQPQHF
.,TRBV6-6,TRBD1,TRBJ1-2,TGTGCCAGCAGTCCCGGGACAGGGCTGGCTGGCTACACCTTC,CASSPGTGLAGYTF
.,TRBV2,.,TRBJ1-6,TGTGCCAGCAGTGAACTCCCAGGGGAATCACCCCTCCACTTT,CASSELPGESPLHF
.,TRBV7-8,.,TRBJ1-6,TGTGCCAGCAGCCCGAGCGAAGGCATCGGGTCACCCCTCCACTTT,CASSPSEGIGSPLHF
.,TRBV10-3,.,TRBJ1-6,TGTGCCATCAGTGAGTTGGAGGTTTCGCGGAATTCACCCCTCCACTTT,CAISELEVSRNSPLHF
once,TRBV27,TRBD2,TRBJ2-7,TGTGCCAGCAGTTTGGGACTCGGGGGGTACGAGCAGTACTTC,CASSLGLGGYEQYF
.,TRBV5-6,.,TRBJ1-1,TGTGCCAGCACCCTTGGAGGCGGGGGGGCCACTGAAGCTTTCTTT,CASTLGGGGATEAFF
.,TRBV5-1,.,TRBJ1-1,TGCGCCAGCAGCTTGGTGACAGCTCGTGAAGCTTTCTTT,CASSLVTAREAFF
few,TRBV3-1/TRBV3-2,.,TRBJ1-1,TGTGCCAGCAGCCAAGAGCACCGAGGGAACACTGAAGCTTTCTTT,CASSQEHRGNTEAFF
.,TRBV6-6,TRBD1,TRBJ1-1,TGTGCCAGCAGTACCCAGACAGGGTTGAACACTGAAGCTTTCTTT,CASSTQTGLNTEAFF
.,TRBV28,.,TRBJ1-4,TGTGCCAGCAGTGAAGACACCTCAACTAATGAAAAACTGTTTTTT,CASSEDTSTNEKLFF
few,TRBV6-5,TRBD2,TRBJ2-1,TGTGCCAGCAGTTACGCGGCGGGGGATTACAATGAGCAGTTCTTC,CASSYAAGDYNEQFF
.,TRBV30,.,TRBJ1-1,TGTGCCTGGAGTGTACGGAGGAACACTGAAGCTTTCTTT,CAWSVRRNTEAFF
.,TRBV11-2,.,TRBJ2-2,TGTGCCAGCAGCCTAAAGGGACTGACACAACGGACCGGGGAGCTGTTTTTT,CASSLKGLTQRTGELFF
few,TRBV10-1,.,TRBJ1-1,TGCGCCAGCAGTGATCCGGGAATTGAAGCTTTCTTT,CASSDPGIEAFF
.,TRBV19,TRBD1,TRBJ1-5,TGTGCCAGTAGTATAGGGACAGGGATCAATCAGCCCCAGCATTTT,CASSIGTGINQPQHF
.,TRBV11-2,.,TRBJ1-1,TGTGCCAGCAGCCCCGGTGGGCCTGAAGCTTTCTTT,CASSPGGPEAFF
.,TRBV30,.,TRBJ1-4,TGTGCCTGGAGTGTACCCCTACAACCCGGGACAAGAAAGCCTCCCCGTAATGAAAAACTGTTTTTT,CAWSVPLQPGTRKPPRNEKLFF
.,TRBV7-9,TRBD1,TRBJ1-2,TGTGCCAGCAGCGGACGGGACAGGGGAGGTTCAGATGGCTACACCTTC,CASSGRDRGGSDGYTF